These T cell receptor beta chains were read from a single sample in a study of blood T cell repertoires in COVID-19. The data were produced by immunoSEQ multiplex PCR, yet TCRdb's version contains in-frame clones alone and is incomplete. The sample lists some 76,000 clones, roughly 80% occurring once. The sequenced sample consisted of peripheral blood. Every receptor here comes from an older woman with acute or convalescent COVID-19. Each CDR3 is given with its conserved first and last residue. A D gene is named only where the DNA matches it firmly. Expanded clones are given a class, and other clones once, few, many or no size at all.

TRBJ1-2 . few TRBV10-2 CASSEARDGYTF TGCGCCAGCAGTGAAGCACGGGATGGCTACACCTTC
TRBJ1-2 . medium-sized TRBV14 CASSQDWANPPYGYTF TGTGCCAGCAGCCAAGATTGGGCCAACCCTCCCTATGGCTACACCTTC
TRBJ2-7 . few TRBV11-2 CASSFPGASREQYF TGTGCCAGCAGCTTTCCAGGGGCGTCTCGGGAGCAGTACTTC
TRBJ2-7 . . TRBV27 CASSLSYGAGQYF TGTGCCAGCAGTTTATCTTACGGCGCGGGGCAGTACTTC
TRBJ1-2 . . TRBV3-1/TRBV3-2 CASSQEFLAGKGYTF TGTGCCAGCAGCCAAGAGTTTCTCGCCGGGAAAGGCTACACCTTC
TRBJ2-7 TRBD1 . TRBV3-1/TRBV3-2 CASSQFLTGDKEQYF TGTGCCAGCAGCCAATTTTTGACAGGGGATAAAGAGCAGTACTTC
TRBJ2-7 . . TRBV6-2/TRBV6-3 CASSYHPRFTYEQYF TGTGCCAGCAGTTACCATCCTCGGTTCACCTACGAGCAGTACTTC
TRBJ1-1 . . TRBV20-1 CSASNPGGSFLAFF TGCAGTGCTAGTAATCCGGGGGGTTCTTTTCTGGCTTTCTTT
TRBJ2-7 TRBD2 . TRBV7-6 CASSSGPTGRASGEQYF TGTGCCAGCAGCTCCGGCCCGACTGGGAGGGCCTCGGGAGAGCAGTACTTC
TRBJ1-5 . medium-sized TRBV7-2 CASSLERGNQPQHF TGTGCCAGCAGCTTAGAAAGGGGTAATCAGCCCCAGCATTTT
TRBJ1-4 . . TRBV4-1 CASRLSGALNEKLFF TGCGCCAGCAGACTCTCAGGGGCCCTTAATGAAAAACTGTTTTTT
TRBJ2-5 . . TRBV6-1 CASSDGSRASQETQYF TGTGCCAGCAGTGATGGTAGCAGGGCATCTCAAGAGACCCAGTACTTC
TRBJ2-7 . . TRBV11-2 CASSQGTGLSYEQYF TGTGCCAGCAGTCAAGGGACGGGACTCTCCTACGAGCAGTACTTC
TRBJ1-6 TRBD1 . TRBV9 CASSVDFRGPTYNSPLHF TGTGCCAGCAGCGTAGACTTCAGGGGGCCAACCTATAATTCACCCCTCCACTTT
TRBJ1-1 . . TRBV6-5 CASLPGTSHTEAFF TGTGCCAGCCTCCCCGGGACAAGTCACACTGAAGCTTTCTTT
TRBJ2-2 . many TRBV19 CATASTGYTGELFF TGTGCTACCGCCTCCACGGGGTACACCGGGGAGCTGTTTTTT
TRBJ2-3 TRBD2 . TRBV28 CASSSTLAGGRTQYF TGTGCCAGCAGTTCAACACTAGCGGGGGGGCGCACGCAGTATTTT
TRBJ2-2 . once TRBV5-4 CASSPPRQGNTGELFF TGTGCCAGCAGCCCTCCCCGGCAGGGGAACACCGGGGAGCTGTTTTTT
TRBJ1-3 . . TRBV19 CASKPSLRRHRELVNTIYF TGTGCCAGCAAGCCCAGCCTACGACGACACAGGGAGTTAGTAAACACCATATATTTT
TRBJ1-1 . . TRBV12-3/TRBV12-4 CASSRDGGTEAFF TGTGCCAGCAGTCGTGACGGGGGTACTGAAGCTTTCTTT
TRBJ1-4 TRBD1 . TRBV6-1 CASRGTGGNEKLFF TGTGCCAGCAGAGGGACAGGGGGGAATGAAAAACTGTTTTTT
TRBJ2-7 . . TRBV7-2 CASSLVVLYEQYF TGTGCCAGCAGCTTAGTTGTCCTCTACGAGCAGTACTTC
TRBJ1-2 . few TRBV9 CASSVAEQDYGYTF TGTGCCAGCAGCGTAGCCGAACAGGATTATGGCTACACCTTC
TRBJ1-1 . . TRBV21-1 CANKYNTEAFF TGTGCCAACAAATACAACACTGAAGCTTTCTTT
TRBJ1-2 TRBD1 . TRBV7-2 CASSGRQGILYGYTF TGTGCCAGCAGCGGGAGACAGGGGATACTCTATGGCTACACCTTC
TRBJ1-1 . . TRBV4-1 CASSPAGAVTEAFF TGCGCCAGCAGCCCGGCAGGGGCAGTCACTGAAGCTTTCTTT
TRBJ2-3 TRBD1 . TRBV24-1 CATSDLPGGYTDTQYF TGTGCCACCAGTGATTTGCCAGGGGGCTACACAGATACGCAGTATTTT
TRBJ1-1 TRBD1 . TRBV10-3 CAISARGQGSNTEAFF TGTGCCATCAGTGCTCGCGGACAGGGGAGCAACACTGAAGCTTTCTTT
TRBJ2-5 . few TRBV7-7 CASSPGTSYQETQYF TGTGCCAGCAGCCCAGGGACATCCTACCAAGAGACCCAGTACTTC
TRBJ1-5 . . TRBV7-2 CASSLGQGGEPQHF TGTGCCAGCAGCTTAGGGCAGGGAGGGGAACCCCAGCATTTT
TRBJ1-2 . once TRBV6-6 CASSYQGREYGYTF TGTGCCAGCAGTTACCAGGGTAGGGAATATGGCTACACCTTC
TRBJ1-1 . . TRBV14 CASSLHPNTEAFF TGTGCCAGCAGCCTACACCCGAACACTGAAGCTTTCTTT
TRBJ1-5 TRBD1 . TRBV7-9 CASSQVGTGPSRPQHF TGTGCCAGCAGCCAAGTGGGGACAGGCCCGTCTCGGCCCCAGCATTTT
TRBJ1-1 . . TRBV19 CASNFGGNTEAFF TGTGCCAGTAATTTCGGGGGGAACACTGAAGCTTTCTTT
TRBJ1-3 . . TRBV3-1/TRBV3-2 CASSSSGSHTIYF TGTGCCAGCAGCTCGTCCGGGTCACACACCATATATTTT
TRBJ2-3 . few TRBV29-1 CSVLTDTQYF TGCAGCGTTCTCACAGATACGCAGTATTTT
TRBJ1-3 . . TRBV19 CASSVKGTYTIYF TGTGCCAGTAGTGTCAAAGGGACATACACCATATATTTT
TRBJ2-3 TRBD1 . TRBV5-4 CASSLGQGQGTDTQYF TGTGCCAGCAGCTTGGGACAGGGGCAGGGGACAGATACGCAGTATTTT
TRBJ1-1 . . TRBV6-5 CASRGLTEAFF TGTGCCAGCAGGGGGCTCACTGAAGCTTTCTTT
TRBJ1-2 TRBD1 . TRBV5-1 CASSFSQGAGYGYTF TGCGCCAGCAGCTTTTCACAGGGGGCTGGCTATGGCTACACCTTC
TRBJ2-1 . . TRBV5-1 CASSLGQGGYNEQFF TGCGCCAGCAGCTTGGGACAGGGAGGCTACAATGAGCAGTTCTTC
TRBJ2-1 . . TRBV9 CASSVGAGYSSYNEQFF TGTGCCAGCAGCGTAGGGGCAGGGTATAGCTCCTACAATGAGCAGTTCTTC
TRBJ1-5 . . TRBV5-8 CASSLGSRSNQPQHF TGTGCCAGCAGCTTGGGAAGCAGGAGCAATCAGCCCCAGCATTTT
TRBJ2-3 TRBD2 . TRBV7-2 CASSWGLAGNTDTQYF TGTGCCAGCAGCTGGGGACTAGCGGGGAATACAGATACGCAGTATTTT
TRBJ1-3 . once TRBV9 CASSVSGGDRFGNTIYF TGTGCCAGCAGCGTGTCGGGAGGGGATCGCTTCGGAAACACCATATATTTT